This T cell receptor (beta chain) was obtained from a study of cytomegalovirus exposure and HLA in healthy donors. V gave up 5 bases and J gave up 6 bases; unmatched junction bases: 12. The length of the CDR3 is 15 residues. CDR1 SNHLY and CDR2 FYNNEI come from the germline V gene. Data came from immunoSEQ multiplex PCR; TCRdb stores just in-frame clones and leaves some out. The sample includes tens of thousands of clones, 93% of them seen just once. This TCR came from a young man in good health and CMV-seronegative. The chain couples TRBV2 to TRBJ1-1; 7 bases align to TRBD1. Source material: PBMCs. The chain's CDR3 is CASSSPAEGAAEAFF. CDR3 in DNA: TGTGCCAGCAGTTCCCCCGCTGAGGGGGCGGCTGAAGCTTTCTTT.